The 5 T cell receptor beta chains reported below all come from one sample, sequenced in a study of T cells in Graves' hyperthyroidism and ophthalmopathy. Regions amplified from RNA transcripts were the TCR beta CDR3 regions. Carried out on the TCR CDR3, a first-round RT-PCR used the HTBI primer set. TCRdb reprocessed the multiplex PCR reads via MiXCR and lists one record per CDR3 protein. Found here are about 150,000 distinct CDR3 sequences, approximately 20% of them singletons; the top ten hold roughly 73%. The sequenced sample consisted of blood. These TCRs come from a woman between 50 and 59 years old with Graves' hyperthyroidism that later progressed to Graves' ophthalmopathy.

Comment on this clonotype: This may stem from a read error, because a much larger clone lies one nucleotide away. The chain employs TRBV12-3 or TRBV12-4 and TRBJ2-7, with D possibly being TRBD2 (6 bases). The CDR3 has 14 residues. CDR3 bases: TGTGCCAGCAGTTTAAGGGGACTTATAGACGAGCAGTGCTTC. It yields the protein CASSLRGLIDEQCF.

The V gene is TRBV5-1, the J gene TRBJ2-7; D uncertain. The CDR3 has 14 amino acids. The V end was cut by 4 bases, the J end by 0 bases, with 11 bases between. Per germline, CDR1 SGHRS and CDR2 YFSETQ. CDR3 sequence: CASSPGRTSYEQYF. The CDR3 nucleotides are TGCGCCAGCAGCCCCGGACGGACCTCCTACGAGCAGTACTTC. Drawing the rest from reference TRBV5-1 and TRBJ2-7, the complete variable domain is KAGVTQTPRYLIKTRGQQVTLSCSPISGHRSVSWYQQTPGQGLQFLFEYFSETQRNKGNFPGRFSGRQFSNSRSEMNVSTLELGDSALYLCASSPGRTSYEQYFGPGTRLTVT.

This chain joins TRBV2 and TRBJ1-1; no clear D. CDR1 and CDR2 (germline): SNHLY, FYNNEI. V lost 4 bases and J 9 bases, leaving 9 bases between the germline ends. The CDR3 length is 11 residues. The DNA for the CDR3 is TGTGCCAGCAGTGGCTCGGTTAAAGCTTTCTTT. Translation gives CASSGSVKAFF.

Regarding this clonotype: This could be a read error, since a much larger clone is one nucleotide away. The chain recombines TRBV29-1 with TRBJ2-5; no definite D call. The germline gives CDR1 SQVTM, CDR2 ANQGSEA. Deletions cut 4 bases from V and 5 bases from J, with 5 bases between. This CDR3 contains 10 residues. The chain's CDR3 is CSVAVETQYF. DNA of the CDR3: TGCAGCGTTGCGGTTGAGACCCAGTACTTC.

This clonotype was seen at least ten times. The rearrangement links TRBV7-3 to TRBJ2-7; D is perhaps TRBD2 (6 bases). Germline CDR1 reads SGHTA; CDR2 reads FQGTGA. V lost 1 base to trimming and J lost 0 bases, with 10 bases between them. CDR3 size: 15 residues. The CDR3 sequence: CASSLNPGGSYEQYF. DNA for the CDR3: TGTGCCAGCAGCTTAAATCCCGGGGGCTCCTACGAGCAGTACTTC.